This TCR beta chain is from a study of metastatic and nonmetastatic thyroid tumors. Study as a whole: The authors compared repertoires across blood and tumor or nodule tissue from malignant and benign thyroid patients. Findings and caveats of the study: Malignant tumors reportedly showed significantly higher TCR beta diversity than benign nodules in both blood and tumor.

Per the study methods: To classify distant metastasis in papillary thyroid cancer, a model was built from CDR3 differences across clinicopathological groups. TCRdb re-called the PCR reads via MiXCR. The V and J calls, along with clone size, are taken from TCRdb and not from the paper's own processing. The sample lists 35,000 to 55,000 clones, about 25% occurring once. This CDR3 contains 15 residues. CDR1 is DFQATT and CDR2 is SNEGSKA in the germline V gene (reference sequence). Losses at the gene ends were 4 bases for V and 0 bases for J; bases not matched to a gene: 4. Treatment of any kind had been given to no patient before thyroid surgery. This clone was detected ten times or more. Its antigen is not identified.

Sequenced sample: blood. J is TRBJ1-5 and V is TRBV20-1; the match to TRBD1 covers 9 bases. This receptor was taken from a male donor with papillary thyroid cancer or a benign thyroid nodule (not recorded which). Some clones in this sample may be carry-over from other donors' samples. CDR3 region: CSAKTGGNSNQPQHF. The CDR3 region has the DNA TGCAGTGCTAAGACAGGGGGTAATAGCAATCAGCCCCAGCATTTT.